These 5 T cell receptor beta chains were sequenced from one sample in a study of response to subunit inactivated influenza vaccine. A single record per CDR3 protein comes from TCRdb applying MiXCR to the RT-PCR reads. The sample gives about 520,000 distinct CDR3 sequences, roughly 9.7% of which show up once; 12% is in the top ten. The specimen comprised PBMCs from blood, sampled about 40 days after vaccination. The origin of the receptors is a man in his fifties who received an inactivated influenza vaccine.

This clonotype has ten or more counts. The genes are TRBV24-1 and TRBJ2-1; D is uncertain. The CDR3 is 16 amino acids. The V and J ends lost 0 bases and 1 base respectively, with 9 bases between them. Germline CDR1 reads KGHDR; CDR2 reads SFDVKD. CDR3 nucleotides: TGTGCCACCAGTGATTTGAGCTCTGGGTCCTACAATGAGCAGTTCTTC. Amino acids: CATSDLSSGSYNEQFF.

Only a few counts were recorded for this clonotype. V and J are TRBV5-1 and TRBJ2-3; D unclear. This CDR3 has 15 amino acids. V was pared by 4 bases and J by 0 bases, with 12 bases between. The germline CDR1 and CDR2 sequences are SGHRS and YFSETQ. The CDR3, as DNA: TGCGCCAGCAGCGGGCAGTCTCCTAGCACAGATACGCAGTATTTT. It encodes CASSGQSPSTDTQYF. The full variable domain, in which reference TRBV5-1 and TRBJ2-3 provide the parts outside the CDR3, is KAGVTQTPRYLIKTRGQQVTLSCSPISGHRSVSWYQQTPGQGLQFLFEYFSETQRNKGNFPGRFSGRQFSNSRSEMNVSTLELGDSALYLCASSGQSPSTDTQYFGPGTRLTVL.

A few counts support this clonotype. The chain is built from TRBV7-9 and TRBJ1-1; D remains unclear. Trimming stripped 10 bases from V and 0 bases from J, with 15 bases between. The CDR3 covers 14 residues. Germline V gene sequence: CDR1 SEHNR, CDR2 FQNEAQ (reference sequence). In nucleotides, the CDR3 is TGTGCCATATCGAGCGGACTCCTGAACACTGAAGCTTTCTTT. As protein: CAISSGLLNTEAFF.

The genes are TRBV11-2 and TRBJ2-1; possibly TRBD2 for D (6 bases). The CDR3 runs 15 residues. The germline V gene encodes CDR1 SGHAT and CDR2 FQNNGV. Trimming left V 5 bases short and J 3 bases short, with 14 bases between. CDR3 DNA sequence: TGTGCCAGCAGCCCCTACTCCGGGGGCTACAATGAGCAGTTCTTC. It translates to CASSPYSGGYNEQFF.

The rearrangement joins TRBV7-9 to TRBJ2-4; 10 bases match TRBD1. V trimming: 5 bases; J trimming: 1 base; junction bases outside the gene matches: 8. The CDR3 is 17 amino acids. Germline CDR1 SEHNR, CDR2 FQNEAQ (reference sequence). CDR3 in DNA: TGTGCCAGCAGCATTGACAGGGGGCAGGTGGCCAAAAACATTCAGTACTTC. Residues: CASSIDRGQVAKNIQYF.